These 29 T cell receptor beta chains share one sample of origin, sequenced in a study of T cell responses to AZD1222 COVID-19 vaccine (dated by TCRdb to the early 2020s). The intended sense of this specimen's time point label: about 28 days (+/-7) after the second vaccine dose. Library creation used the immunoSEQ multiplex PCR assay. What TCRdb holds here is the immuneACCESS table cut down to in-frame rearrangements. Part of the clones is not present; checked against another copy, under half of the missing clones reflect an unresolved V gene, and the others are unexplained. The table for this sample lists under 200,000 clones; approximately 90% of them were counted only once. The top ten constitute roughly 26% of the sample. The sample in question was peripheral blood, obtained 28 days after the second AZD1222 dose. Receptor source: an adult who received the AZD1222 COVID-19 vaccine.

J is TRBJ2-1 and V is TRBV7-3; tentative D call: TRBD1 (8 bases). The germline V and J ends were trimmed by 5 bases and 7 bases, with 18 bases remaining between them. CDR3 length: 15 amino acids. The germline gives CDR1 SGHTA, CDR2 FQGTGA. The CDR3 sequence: CASSPGGGGINEQFF. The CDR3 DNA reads TGTGCCAGCAGCCCAGGGGGCGGGGGAATAAATGAGCAGTTCTTC.

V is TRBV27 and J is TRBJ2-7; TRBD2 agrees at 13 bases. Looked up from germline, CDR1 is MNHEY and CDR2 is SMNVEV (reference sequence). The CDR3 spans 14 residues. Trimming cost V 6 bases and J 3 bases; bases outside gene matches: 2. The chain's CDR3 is CASRTSGRLYEQYF. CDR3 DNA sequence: TGTGCCAGCAGGACTAGCGGGAGGCTCTACGAGCAGTACTTC.

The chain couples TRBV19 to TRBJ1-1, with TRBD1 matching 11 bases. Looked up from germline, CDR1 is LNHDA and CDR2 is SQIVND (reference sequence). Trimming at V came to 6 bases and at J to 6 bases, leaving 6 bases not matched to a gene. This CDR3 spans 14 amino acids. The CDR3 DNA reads TGTGCCAGTAGAGGACAGGGGGCAGGGGCTGAAGCTTTCTTT. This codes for CASRGQGAGAEAFF.

This chain's CDR3 is CASRGTGDAYEQYF. CDR3 coding DNA: TGTGCCAGCAGGGGGACAGGTGATGCCTACGAGCAGTACTTC. V and J are TRBV28 and TRBJ2-7, with 8 bases lining up with TRBD1. Germline V lookup: CDR1 MDHEN, CDR2 SYDVKM. Trimming cost V 6 bases and J 2 bases; bases outside gene matches: 6. This CDR3 comprises 14 residues. Filled out from reference TRBV28 and TRBJ2-7, the complete variable domain reads DVKVTQSSRYLVKRTGEKVFLECVQDMDHENMFWYRQDPGLGLRLIYFSYDVKMKEKGDIPEGYSVSREKKERFSLILESASTNQTSMYLCASRGTGDAYEQYFGPGTRLTVT.

The CDR3 DNA follows: TGTGCCAGCAGCTCGCGTTCGGGACCAGATACGCAGTATTTT. The encoded protein is CASSSRSGPDTQYF. The chain combines TRBV7-3 with TRBJ2-3; perhaps D is TRBD1 or TRBD2 (5 bases each). V dropped 4 bases and J dropped 4 bases, with 12 bases sitting between them. CDR1 is SGHTA, CDR2 FQGTGA, per germline. The CDR3 spans 14 residues.

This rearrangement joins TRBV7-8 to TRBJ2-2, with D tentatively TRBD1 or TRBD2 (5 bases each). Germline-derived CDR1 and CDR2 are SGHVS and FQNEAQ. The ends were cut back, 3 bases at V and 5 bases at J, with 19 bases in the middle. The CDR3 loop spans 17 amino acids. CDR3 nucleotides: TGTGCCAGCAGCTTTGTGTTTGTGGGGGTCAGAACCGGGGAGCTGTTTTTT. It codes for CASSFVFVGVRTGELFF.

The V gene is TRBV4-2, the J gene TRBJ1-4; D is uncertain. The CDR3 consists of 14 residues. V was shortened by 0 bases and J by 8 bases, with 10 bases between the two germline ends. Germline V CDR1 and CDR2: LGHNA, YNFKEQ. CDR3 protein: CASSQDSLGEKLFF. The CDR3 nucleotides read TGTGCCAGCAGCCAAGATTCCCTTGGGGAAAAACTGTTTTTT.

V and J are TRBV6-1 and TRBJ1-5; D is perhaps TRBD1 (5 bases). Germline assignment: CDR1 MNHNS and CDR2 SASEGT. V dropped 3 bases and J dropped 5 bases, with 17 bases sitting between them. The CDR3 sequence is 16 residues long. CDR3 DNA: TGTGCCAGCAGTGACCCAACCCGGGACCGCCATCAGCCCCAGCATTTT. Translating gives CASSDPTRDRHQPQHF.

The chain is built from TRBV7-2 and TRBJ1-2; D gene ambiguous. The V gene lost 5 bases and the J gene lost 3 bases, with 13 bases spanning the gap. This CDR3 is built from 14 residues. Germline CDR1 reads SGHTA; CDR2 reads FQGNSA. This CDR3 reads CASSPSQADYGYTF. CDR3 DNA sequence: TGTGCCAGCAGCCCCTCCCAGGCGGACTATGGCTACACCTTC.

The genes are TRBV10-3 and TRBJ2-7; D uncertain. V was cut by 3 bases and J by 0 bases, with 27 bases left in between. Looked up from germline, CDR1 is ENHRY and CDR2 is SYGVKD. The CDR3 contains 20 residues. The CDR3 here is CAISDRAGQSTTTLSYEQYF. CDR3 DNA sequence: TGTGCCATCAGTGATCGGGCAGGCCAATCAACAACCACGCTCTCCTACGAGCAGTACTTC.

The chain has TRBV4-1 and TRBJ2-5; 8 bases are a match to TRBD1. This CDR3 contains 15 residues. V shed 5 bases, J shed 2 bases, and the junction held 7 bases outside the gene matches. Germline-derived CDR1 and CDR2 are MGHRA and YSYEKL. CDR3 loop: CASSTQDRAQETQYF. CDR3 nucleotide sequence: TGCGCCAGCAGCACTCAGGACAGGGCACAAGAGACCCAGTACTTC.

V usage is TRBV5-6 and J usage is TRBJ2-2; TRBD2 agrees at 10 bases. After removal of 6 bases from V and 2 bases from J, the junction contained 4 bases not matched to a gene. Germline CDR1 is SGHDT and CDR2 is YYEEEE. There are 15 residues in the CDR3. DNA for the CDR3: TGTGCCAGCAACGGACTAGCGGATAACACCGGGGAGCTGTTTTTT. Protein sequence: CASNGLADNTGELFF.

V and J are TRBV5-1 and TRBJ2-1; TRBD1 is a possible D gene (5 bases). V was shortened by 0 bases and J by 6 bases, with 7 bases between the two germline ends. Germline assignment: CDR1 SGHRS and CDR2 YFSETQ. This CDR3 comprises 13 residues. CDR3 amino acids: CASSLARVNEQFF. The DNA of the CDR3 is TGCGCCAGCAGCTTGGCCAGGGTCAATGAGCAGTTCTTC. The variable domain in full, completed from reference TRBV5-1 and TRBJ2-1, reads KAGVTQTPRYLIKTRGQQVTLSCSPISGHRSVSWYQQTPGQGLQFLFEYFSETQRNKGNFPGRFSGRQFSNSRSEMNVSTLELGDSALYLCASSLARVNEQFFGPGTRLTVL.

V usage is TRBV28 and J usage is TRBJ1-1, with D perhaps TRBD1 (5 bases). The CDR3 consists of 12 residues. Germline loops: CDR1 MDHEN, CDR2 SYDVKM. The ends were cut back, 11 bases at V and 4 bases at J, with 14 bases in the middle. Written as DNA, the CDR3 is TGTGCCGCACCAGGGTCCGGCACTGAAGCTTTCTTT. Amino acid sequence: CAAPGSGTEAFF.

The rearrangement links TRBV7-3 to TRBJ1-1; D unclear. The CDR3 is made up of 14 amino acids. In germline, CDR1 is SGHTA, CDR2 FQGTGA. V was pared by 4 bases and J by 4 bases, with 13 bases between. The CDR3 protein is CASSYANTGTEAFF. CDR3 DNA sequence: TGTGCCAGCAGCTACGCCAACACTGGCACTGAAGCTTTCTTT.

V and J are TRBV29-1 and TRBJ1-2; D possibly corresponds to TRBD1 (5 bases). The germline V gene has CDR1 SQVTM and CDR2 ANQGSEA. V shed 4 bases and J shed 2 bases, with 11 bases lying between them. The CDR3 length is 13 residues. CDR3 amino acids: CSVAPGLNYGYTF. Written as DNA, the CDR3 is TGCAGCGTTGCGCCAGGGCTAAACTATGGCTACACCTTC.

The CDR3 reads CASSPLGGANQPQHF. The CDR3 DNA sequence: TGTGCCAGCAGCCCCCTCGGGGGGGCCAATCAGCCCCAGCATTTT. This chain connects TRBV11-2 to TRBJ1-5, with a tentative D call TRBD1 (6 bases). Trimming stripped 5 bases from V and 3 bases from J, with 14 bases between. The CDR3 runs 15 residues. Per the germline V gene, CDR1 is SGHAT and CDR2 is FQNNGV.

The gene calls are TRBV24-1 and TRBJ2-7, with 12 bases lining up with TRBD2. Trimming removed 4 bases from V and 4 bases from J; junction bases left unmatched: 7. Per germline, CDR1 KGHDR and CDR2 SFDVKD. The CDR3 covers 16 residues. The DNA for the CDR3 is TGTGCCACCAGTGACGACCGGACTAGCGGGACTTACGAGCAGTACTTC. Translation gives CATSDDRTSGTYEQYF.

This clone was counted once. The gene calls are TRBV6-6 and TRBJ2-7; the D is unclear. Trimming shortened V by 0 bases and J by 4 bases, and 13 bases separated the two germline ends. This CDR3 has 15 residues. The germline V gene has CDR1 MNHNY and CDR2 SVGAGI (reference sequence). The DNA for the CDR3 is TGTGCCAGCAGTTACTCGTCAGGCTTCCAGTACGAGCAGTACTTC. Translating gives CASSYSSGFQYEQYF.

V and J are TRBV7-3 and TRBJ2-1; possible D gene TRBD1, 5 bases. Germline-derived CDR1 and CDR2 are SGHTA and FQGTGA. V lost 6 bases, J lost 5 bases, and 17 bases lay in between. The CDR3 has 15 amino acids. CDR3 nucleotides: TGTGCCAGCAGTAATAGCTTGGGGCCCAACAATGAGCAGTTCTTC. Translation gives CASSNSLGPNNEQFF.

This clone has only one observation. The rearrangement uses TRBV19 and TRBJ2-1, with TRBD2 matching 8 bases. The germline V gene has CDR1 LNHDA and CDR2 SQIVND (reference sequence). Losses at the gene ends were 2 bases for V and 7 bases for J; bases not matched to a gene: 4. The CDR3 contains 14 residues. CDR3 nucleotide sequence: TGTGCCAGTAGTATATCGGGAGGGCCGAATGAGCAGTTCTTC. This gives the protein CASSISGGPNEQFF.

This CDR3 reads CASSPTGSSQETQYF. CDR3 in DNA: TGTGCCAGCAGCCCGACCGGGAGCTCCCAAGAGACCCAGTACTTC. V gene TRBV3-1 (or the pseudogene TRBV3-2) combines with J gene TRBJ2-5, with D maybe TRBD2 (6 bases). The CDR3 sequence is 15 residues long. The ends were cut back, 4 bases at V and 1 base at J, with 13 bases in the middle. From germline, CDR1 is LGHDT and CDR2 YNNKEL (reference sequence).

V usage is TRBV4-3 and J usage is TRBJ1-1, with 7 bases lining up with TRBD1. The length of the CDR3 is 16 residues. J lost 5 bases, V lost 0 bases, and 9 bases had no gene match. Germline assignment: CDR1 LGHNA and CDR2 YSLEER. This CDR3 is CASSQDFGDRETEAFF. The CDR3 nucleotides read TGCGCCAGCAGCCAAGATTTTGGTGACAGGGAGACTGAAGCTTTCTTT.

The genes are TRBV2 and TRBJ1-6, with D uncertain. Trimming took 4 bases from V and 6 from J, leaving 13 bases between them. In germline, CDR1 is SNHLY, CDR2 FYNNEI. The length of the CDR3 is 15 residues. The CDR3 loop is CASSVEAAPNSPLHF. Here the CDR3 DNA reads TGTGCCAGCAGTGTGGAGGCAGCTCCTAATTCACCCCTCCACTTT.

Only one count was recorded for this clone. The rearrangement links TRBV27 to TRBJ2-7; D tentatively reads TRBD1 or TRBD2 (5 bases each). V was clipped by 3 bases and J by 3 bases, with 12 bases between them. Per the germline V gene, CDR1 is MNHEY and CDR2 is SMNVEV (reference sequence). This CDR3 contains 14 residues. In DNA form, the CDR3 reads TGTGCCAGCAGTTTCTCGGGACCCAACTACGAGCAGTACTTC. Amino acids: CASSFSGPNYEQYF.

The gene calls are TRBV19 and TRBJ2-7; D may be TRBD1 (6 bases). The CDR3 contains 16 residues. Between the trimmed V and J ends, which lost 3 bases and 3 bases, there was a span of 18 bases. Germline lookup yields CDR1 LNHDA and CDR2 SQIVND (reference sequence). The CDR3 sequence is CASSMPPGAQIYEQYF. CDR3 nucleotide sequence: TGTGCCAGTAGTATGCCCCCAGGGGCGCAAATCTACGAGCAGTACTTC.

CDR3 nucleotides: TGCGCCAGCAGCTACTCCCAGGGCGTCTCTGGGGCCAACGTCCTGACTTTC. It specifies CASSYSQGVSGANVLTF. This chain uses TRBV5-1 with TRBJ2-6, with a weak D call TRBD1 (5 bases). This CDR3 comprises 17 residues. The V end was cut by 3 bases, the J end by 0 bases, with 13 bases between. The germline CDR1 and CDR2 sequences are SGHRS and YFSETQ.

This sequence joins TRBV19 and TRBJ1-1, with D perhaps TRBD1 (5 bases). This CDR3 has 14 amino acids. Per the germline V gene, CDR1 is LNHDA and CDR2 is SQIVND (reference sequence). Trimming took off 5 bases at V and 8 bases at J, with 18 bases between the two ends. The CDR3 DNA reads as TGTGCCAGTAGTCTCAAACGGGACGGCTTAGAAGCTTTCTTT. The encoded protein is CASSLKRDGLEAFF.

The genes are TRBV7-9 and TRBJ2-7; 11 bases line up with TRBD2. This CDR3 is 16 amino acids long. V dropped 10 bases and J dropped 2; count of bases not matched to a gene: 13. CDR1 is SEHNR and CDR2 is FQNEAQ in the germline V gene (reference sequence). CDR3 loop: CAIPVAGGRPTYEQYF. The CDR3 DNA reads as TGTGCCATCCCAGTAGCGGGAGGGCGCCCCACCTACGAGCAGTACTTC.